What follows are 3 T cell receptor beta chains derived from one specimen sequenced in a study of T cells in women clearing cervical HPV infection. This table comes from immunoSEQ multiplex PCR, and its TCRdb copy is limited to in-frame clones, with some not included. The sample has about 40,000 clones. The sample comprised blood buffy coat. All receptors derive from a woman between 18 and 70 years old with a cervical HPV16 infection that either progressed to CIN3+ or cleared (not recorded which).

About this clone: The DNA ends 3 residues before the CDR3 does, and the rest of the CDR3 is filled in from the germline J gene. V gene TRBV5-1 combines with J gene TRBJ1-1; perhaps TRBD1 as D (6 bases). The V and J ends lost 4 bases and 0 bases respectively, with 13 bases between them. The CDR3 is 15 residues long. In germline, CDR1 is SGHRS, CDR2 YFSETQ. The DNA read from the CDR3 is TGCGCCAGCAGCGCTGGACAGCCCATGAACACTGAA. It yields the protein CASSAGQPMNTE. The full CDR3 reads CASSAGQPMNTEAFF. The full variable domain, with the rest looked up from reference TRBV5-1 and TRBJ1-1, is KAGVTQTPRYLIKTRGQQVTLSCSPISGHRSVSWYQQTPGQGLQFLFEYFSETQRNKGNFPGRFSGRQFSNSRSEMNVSTLELGDSALYLCASSAGQPMNTEAFFGQGTRLTVV.

For this clone: The CDR3 is cut off 3 residues early in the read; its end comes from the germline J gene. The V gene is TRBV30, the J gene TRBJ2-5, with D unresolved. V lost 2 bases, J lost 4 bases, and 5 bases lay in between. The CDR3 runs 11 residues. From germline, CDR1 is GTSNPN and CDR2 SVGIG (reference sequence). Partial CDR3 DNA: TGTGCCTGGAGTTCCGTAGAGACC. Translating it yields CAWSSVET. The CDR3 as a whole reads CAWSSVETQYF.

The chain's CDR3 is CAISESGFNQPQHF. CDR3 DNA (partial): TGTGCCATCAGTGAGTCCGGTTTCAATCAGCCC. The V gene is TRBV10-3, the J gene TRBJ1-5; D call uncertain. Read data end 3 residues before the CDR3 end; the end is taken from the germline J gene. Germline V gene lookup returns CDR1 ENHRY and CDR2 SYGVKD. CDR3 length: 14 amino acids. Between the trimmed V and J ends, which lost 0 bases and 3 bases, there was a span of 6 bases.